The 17 T cell receptor beta chains below all came from one sample that was sequenced in a study of cytomegalovirus exposure and HLA in healthy donors. With 60 Vbeta and 13 Jbeta primers, the PCR was carried out. Sequencing used immunoSEQ multiplex PCR; TCRdb keeps in-frame clones, though not all of them. This repertoire shows 130,000 to 150,000 clones, just under 80% found once; its top ten account for roughly 2.2%. The sample comprised PBMCs. Receptors originate from a man aged 25 to 40 in good health and CMV-seronegative.

The V gene is TRBV4-1, the J gene TRBJ2-3; 9 positions match TRBD1. CDR1 and CDR2 from the germline V gene are MGHRA and YSYEKL. V gave up 4 bases and J gave up 2 bases; unmatched junction bases: 13. The CDR3 covers 18 residues. The CDR3 DNA is TGCGCCAGCAGCCGCAGGACGGAGGGACAGGGAAACACAGATACGCAGTATTTT. Its protein product is CASSRRTEGQGNTDTQYF.

V is TRBV10-1 and J is TRBJ1-4; D unclear. This CDR3 comprises 10 residues. CDR1 and CDR2 (germline): WNHNN, SYGVQD (reference sequence). V lost 11 bases and J lost 8, with 9 bases in between. CDR3 loop: CAPTEEKLFF. The CDR3, as DNA: TGCGCCCCCACGGAGGAAAAACTGTTTTTT.

The CDR3 loop is CATSGQREGPETQYF. DNA of the CDR3: TGTGCCACCAGCGGCCAGCGGGAGGGCCCTGAGACCCAGTACTTC. The chain recombines TRBV15 with TRBJ2-5, with 10 bases lining up with TRBD2. Per germline, CDR1 LNHNV and CDR2 YYDKDF (reference sequence). The CDR3 is 15 amino acids. Losses at the gene ends were 5 bases for V and 5 bases for J; bases not matched to a gene: 8.

J is TRBJ2-7 and V is TRBV7-8, with 14 bases aligning to TRBD2. CDR3 length: 17 residues. Per germline, CDR1 SGHVS and CDR2 FQNEAQ. V shed 4 bases and J 5 bases; nucleotides not matched to a gene: 10. CDR3: CASSSRWTSGRYNEQYF. The CDR3 DNA reads as TGTGCCAGCAGCTCCCGCTGGACTAGCGGGAGGTATAACGAGCAGTACTTC.

The genes are TRBV9 and TRBJ2-2; 7 bases align to TRBD2. The CDR3 loop spans 15 amino acids. V lost 0 bases and J lost 7; bases outside the gene matches: 6. Germline-derived CDR1 and CDR2 are SGDLS and YYNGEE. CDR3 in amino acids: CASSVDWREFGELFF. CDR3 DNA sequence: TGTGCCAGCAGCGTAGACTGGCGGGAGTTCGGGGAGCTGTTTTTT. Complete variable domain (other parts from reference TRBV9 and TRBJ2-2): DSGVTQTPKHLITATGQRVTLRCSPRSGDLSVYWYQQSLDQGLQFLIQYYNGEERAKGNILERFSAQQFPDLHSELNLSSLELGDSALYFCASSVDWREFGELFFGEGSRLTVL.

The chain joins TRBV30 to TRBJ2-7; 11 bases match TRBD2. Germline V gene lookup returns CDR1 GTSNPN and CDR2 SVGIG (reference sequence). V lost 2 bases, J lost 5 bases, and 8 bases stayed unmatched. CDR3 length: 15 residues. CDR3: CAWSSRLAGYHEQYF. CDR3 nucleotide sequence: TGTGCCTGGAGTTCCCGACTAGCGGGATACCACGAGCAGTACTTC. The entire variable domain, with the rest obtained from reference TRBV30 and TRBJ2-7, is as follows: SQTIHQWPATLVQPVGSPLSLECTVEGTSNPNLYWYRQAAGRGLQLLFYSVGIGQISSEVPQNLSASRPQDRQFILSSKKLLLSDSGFYLCAWSSRLAGYHEQYFGPGTRLTVT.

This chain joins TRBV28 and TRBJ2-2; 8 positions agree with TRBD2. J was trimmed by 4 bases and V by 2 bases; bases with no gene match: 3. The CDR3 totals 15 residues. Germline CDR1 is MDHEN and CDR2 is SYDVKM. The DNA for the CDR3 is TGTGCCAGCAGTTTAGACGGGAGGGTCACCGGGGAGCTGTTTTTT. Its translation: CASSLDGRVTGELFF.

This chain uses TRBV28 with TRBJ2-1; D not certain. The CDR3 has 13 residues. Germline assignment: CDR1 MDHEN and CDR2 SYDVKM. The V gene lost 6 bases and the J gene lost 2 bases, with 8 bases spanning the gap. CDR3 sequence reads: CASRGATYNEQFF. CDR3 sequence (DNA): TGTGCCAGCAGAGGAGCTACCTACAATGAGCAGTTCTTC.

This clone was counted at least ten times. The rearrangement joins TRBV19 to TRBJ2-5, with 14 nucleotides matching TRBD2. CDR3 size: 13 residues. J gave up 4 bases and V 8 bases, and 0 bases lay outside the gene matches. Germline CDR1 and CDR2: LNHDA and SQIVND (reference sequence). In DNA, the CDR3 is TGTGCCAGTGGGACTAGCGGGGGAGAGACCCAGTACTTC. This translates into CASGTSGGETQYF.

This clone was recorded only once. J is TRBJ2-7 and V is TRBV10-2, with TRBD1 matching 7 bases. V was pared by 1 base and J by 5 bases, with 2 bases of the junction left unmatched. Germline CDR1 reads WSHSY; CDR2 reads SAAADI. This CDR3 is 13 amino acids long. CDR3 region: CASSEYDRDEQYF. The CDR3 DNA is TGCGCCAGCAGTGAGTACGACAGGGACGAGCAGTACTTC.

The CDR3 loop reads CASFPTGRERYEQYF. Here the CDR3 DNA reads TGTGCCAGCTTCCCGACAGGCCGCGAGCGCTACGAGCAGTACTTC. The chain joins TRBV6-1 to TRBJ2-7, with TRBD1 as a possible D gene (6 bases). Germline V CDR1 and CDR2: MNHNS, SASEGT. Trimming stripped 8 bases from V and 3 bases from J, with 20 bases between. CDR3 length: 15 residues.

The CDR3 DNA sequence: TGTGCCAGCAGGGCGGGAGGGACCTTGAATGAGCAGTTCTTC. It encodes CASRAGGTLNEQFF. This chain links TRBV28 with TRBJ2-1; 9 bases line up with TRBD2. Germline trimming cut 6 bases from V and 7 bases from J; bases unmatched to any gene: 7. CDR1 and CDR2 (germline): MDHEN, SYDVKM. The length of the CDR3 is 14 residues.

The J gene is TRBJ2-5, the V gene TRBV5-1; 8 bases fit TRBD1. This CDR3 has 16 amino acids. The V and J ends lost 2 bases and 3 bases, in that order; junction bases with no gene match: 9. Per germline, CDR1 SGHRS and CDR2 YFSETQ. The CDR3 bases are TGCGCCAGCAGCTTTCAAGTCAACAGGGGGGAAGAGACCCAGTACTTC. Translated, it gives CASSFQVNRGEETQYF.

The V and J genes are TRBV28 and TRBJ2-5, with 7 bases identical to TRBD2. Germline CDR1 is MDHEN and CDR2 is SYDVKM. This CDR3 is 14 amino acids long. V dropped 1 base and J dropped 6; count of bases not matched to a gene: 5. The CDR3 region has the DNA TGTGCCAGCAGTTTATCCGCGGGGGATAAGACCCAGTACTTC. Its protein is CASSLSAGDKTQYF.

V usage is TRBV5-6 and J usage is TRBJ2-7; 9 nucleotides align to TRBD2. CDR3 length equals 17 residues. Germline CDR1 is SGHDT and CDR2 is YYEEEE. Trimming took 4 bases from V and 0 from J; bases not matched to a gene: 11. CDR3 sequence (DNA): TGTGCCAGCAGCCTTCTAAGACTAGCGGCGGACTCCTACGAGCAGTACTTC. Translating it yields CASSLLRLAADSYEQYF.

The chain couples TRBV29-1 to TRBJ1-2; 7 positions agree with TRBD1. Germline CDR1 is SQVTM and CDR2 is ANQGSEA. The CDR3 covers 11 residues. The trim removed 6 bases at V and 4 bases at J, leaving 2 bases unmatched. The CDR3 nucleotides read TGCAGCGTCCGACAGGGCTATGGCTACACCTTC. Amino acids: CSVRQGYGYTF.

The chain links TRBV12-5 to TRBJ1-1; tentative D call: TRBD1 (6 bases). Germline loops: CDR1 LGHNT, CDR2 FRNRAP. The CDR3 sequence is 16 residues long. The V gene lost 8 bases and the J gene lost 3 bases, with 22 bases spanning the gap. The CDR3 DNA sequence: TGTGCTAGTCGGGGGGACAAAAGACACGGAGACACTGAAGCTTTCTTT. Translating it yields CASRGDKRHGDTEAFF.